This T cell receptor beta chain was recorded in a study of PD-1 blockade in classical Hodgkin lymphoma. All the patients suffered relapse after autologous stem cell transplantation, and brentuximab vedotin exposure differed. Magnetic negative selection served to purify CD4+ T cells out of PBMCs that had been thawed. Trimming took off 4 bases at V and 1 base at J, with 20 bases between the two ends. Germline CDR1 SGHVS, CDR2 FNYEAQ. CDR3 length: 18 residues. Clones were read by immunoSEQ multiplex PCR, and TCRdb kept only the in-frame ones, dropping some. The repertoire holds 17,000 or so clones, with approximately 80% as singletons.

The input for sequencing was CD4+ T cells from blood, taken at baseline. V and J are TRBV7-6 and TRBJ1-5, with a possible D match to TRBD1 (6 bases). The receptor's source is a human donor with classical Hodgkin lymphoma. The CDR3 is CASSSWADRSESNQPQHF. The DNA for the CDR3 is TGTGCCAGCAGCTCGTGGGCCGACAGGAGTGAGAGCAATCAGCCCCAGCATTTT.